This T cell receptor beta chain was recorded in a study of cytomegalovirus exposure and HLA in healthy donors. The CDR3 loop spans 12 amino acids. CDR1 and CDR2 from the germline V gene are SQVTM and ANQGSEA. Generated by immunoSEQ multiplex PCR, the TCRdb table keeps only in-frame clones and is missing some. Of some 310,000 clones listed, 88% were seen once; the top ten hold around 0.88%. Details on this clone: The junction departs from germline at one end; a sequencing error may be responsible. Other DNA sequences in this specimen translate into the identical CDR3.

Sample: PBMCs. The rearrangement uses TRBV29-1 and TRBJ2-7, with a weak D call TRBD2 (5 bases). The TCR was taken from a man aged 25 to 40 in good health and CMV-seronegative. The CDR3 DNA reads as TGTAGCGTTGAAATCCGGGCCTACGAGCAGTACTTC. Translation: CSVEIRAYEQYF.